The T cell receptor (beta chain) under discussion was sequenced for a study of control samples from healthy donors and cancer patients. The CDR3 contains 12 residues. From germline, CDR1 is SGHRS and CDR2 YFSETQ. The germline V and J ends were trimmed by 0 bases and 13 bases, with 13 bases remaining between them. TCRdb keeps only in-frame clones here, not all; method: immunoSEQ multiplex PCR. The data show under 450,000 clones, around nine tenths seen once. The chain is built from TRBV5-1 and TRBJ1-2; D is undetermined. This clonotype originated in a man aged 35 to 55 with head and neck cancer. Specimen: PBMCs. The CDR3: CASSLGKEVGTF. For the CDR3, the DNA is TGCGCCAGCAGCTTGGGCAAGGAAGTTGGCACCTTC.